The rows below give T cell receptor beta chains drawn from one sample of a study of cytomegalovirus exposure and HLA in healthy donors. Measured with immunoSEQ multiplex PCR; TCRdb has only the in-frame clones, and not every one. The sample yields approximately 170,000 clones, around 85% seen once. Sequenced input: PBMCs. The receptor set was obtained from a man between 18 and 35 years old in good health and CMV-seropositive. Both conserved end residues are part of each CDR3.

v_call: TRBV27; cdr3_length: 15; j_call: TRBJ2-7; cdr3_aa: CASSKLTASPHEQYF
v_call: TRBV28; cdr3_length: 13; j_call: TRBJ1-3; cdr3_aa: CASRQGAGNTIYF
v_call: TRBV30; cdr3_length: 13; j_call: TRBJ1-1; cdr3_aa: CACSWGGQAEAFF
v_call: TRBV27; cdr3_length: 15; j_call: TRBJ1-2; cdr3_aa: CASSLYGANGFGYTF
v_call: TRBV18; cdr3_length: 15; j_call: TRBJ2-7; cdr3_aa: CASSPPVRGIYEQYF
v_call: TRBV4-1; cdr3_length: 14; j_call: TRBJ2-7; cdr3_aa: CASSQGQGAYEQYF
v_call: TRBV6-5; cdr3_length: 15; j_call: TRBJ1-2; cdr3_aa: CASSYTRGRHYGYTF
v_call: TRBV27; cdr3_length: 15; j_call: TRBJ2-3; cdr3_aa: CASSEPQGATDTQYF
v_call: TRBV7-2; cdr3_length: 13; j_call: TRBJ2-1; cdr3_aa: CASSLDPGGLKFF
v_call: TRBV11-2; cdr3_length: 14; j_call: TRBJ1-1; cdr3_aa: CASSLGEDGTEAFF
v_call: TRBV27; cdr3_length: 21; j_call: TRBJ2-1; cdr3_aa: CASSLSSGLAGGPGYYNEQFF
v_call: TRBV12-5; cdr3_length: 16; j_call: TRBJ2-3; cdr3_aa: CASGPGLAGSTDTQYF
v_call: TRBV7-3; cdr3_length: 17; j_call: TRBJ2-3; cdr3_aa: CASSPLTSGGATDTQYF